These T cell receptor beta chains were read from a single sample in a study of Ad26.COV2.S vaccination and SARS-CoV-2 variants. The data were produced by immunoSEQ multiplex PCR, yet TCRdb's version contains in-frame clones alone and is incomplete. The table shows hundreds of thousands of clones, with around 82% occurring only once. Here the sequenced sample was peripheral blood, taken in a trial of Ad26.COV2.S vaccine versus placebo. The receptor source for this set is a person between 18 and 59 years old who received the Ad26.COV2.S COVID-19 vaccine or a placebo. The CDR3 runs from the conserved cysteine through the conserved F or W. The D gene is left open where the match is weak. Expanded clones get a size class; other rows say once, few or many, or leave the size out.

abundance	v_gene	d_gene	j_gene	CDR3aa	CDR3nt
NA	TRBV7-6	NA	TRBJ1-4	CASSPPGYTNEKLFF	TGTGCCAGCAGCCCACCGGGATATACTAATGAAAAACTGTTTTTT
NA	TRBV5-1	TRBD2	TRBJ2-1	CASSHGLAVSYNEQFF	TGCGCCAGCAGCCATGGACTAGCGGTCTCCTACAATGAGCAGTTCTTC
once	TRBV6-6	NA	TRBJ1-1	CASSSDGLNTEAFF	TGTGCCAGCAGTTCGGACGGGCTGAACACTGAAGCTTTCTTT
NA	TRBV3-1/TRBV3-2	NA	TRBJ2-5	CASSQDRSGQETQYF	TGTGCCAGCAGCCAAGATCGAAGCGGCCAAGAGACCCAGTACTTC
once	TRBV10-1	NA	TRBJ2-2	CASSSPRVVNTGELFF	TGCGCCAGCAGTTCCCCGAGGGTCGTGAACACCGGGGAGCTGTTTTTT
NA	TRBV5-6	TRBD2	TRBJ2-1	CASSSGGFSYNEQFF	TGTGCCAGCAGCAGCGGGGGGTTCTCCTACAATGAGCAGTTCTTC
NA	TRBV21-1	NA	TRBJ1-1	CASRKSMGRENTEAFF	TGTGCCAGCAGAAAAAGTATGGGGAGGGAGAACACTGAAGCTTTCTTT
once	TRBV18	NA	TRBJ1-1	CASSPGTPMNTEAFF	TGTGCCAGCTCACCCGGGACACCAATGAACACTGAAGCTTTCTTT
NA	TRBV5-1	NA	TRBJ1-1	CASSGQTGTVNTEAFF	TGCGCCAGCAGCGGACAAACGGGGACCGTGAACACTGAAGCTTTCTTT
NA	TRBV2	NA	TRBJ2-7	CASSEVRVEGSYEQYF	TGTGCCAGCAGTGAAGTAAGGGTAGAGGGCAGCTACGAGCAGTACTTC
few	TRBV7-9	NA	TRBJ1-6	CASSPMGGWDSPLHF	TGTGCCAGCAGCCCGATGGGGGGTTGGGATTCACCCCTCCACTTT
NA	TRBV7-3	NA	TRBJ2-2	CASSSGTSAGELFF	TGTGCCAGCAGCTCCGGGACGTCGGCCGGGGAGCTGTTTTTT
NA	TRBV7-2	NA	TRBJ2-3	CASSLTLMMGTDTQYF	TGTGCCAGCAGCTTAACCCTCATGATGGGCACAGATACGCAGTATTTT
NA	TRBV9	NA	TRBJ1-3	CASSPGRGRVAGNTIYF	TGTGCCAGCAGCCCCGGGCGGGGGAGAGTGGCTGGAAACACCATATATTTT
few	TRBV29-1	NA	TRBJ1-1	CSVVRHLNTEAFF	TGCAGCGTTGTAAGACATTTGAACACTGAAGCTTTCTTT
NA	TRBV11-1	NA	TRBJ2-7	CASSGGWTYEQYF	TGTGCCAGCAGCGGGGGGTGGACCTACGAGCAGTACTTC
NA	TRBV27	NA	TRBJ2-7	CASSLPGGYEQYF	TGTGCCAGCAGTTTGCCCGGAGGCTACGAGCAGTACTTC
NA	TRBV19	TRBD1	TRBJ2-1	CASISGQGYGDEQFF	TGTGCCAGTATTTCGGGACAGGGTTATGGAGATGAGCAGTTCTTC
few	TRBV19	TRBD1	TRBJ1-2	CASSIYTGTGYGYTF	TGTGCCAGTAGTATATATACCGGGACAGGGTATGGCTACACCTTC
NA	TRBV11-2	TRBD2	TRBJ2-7	CASRYTSGGPTYEQYF	TGTGCCAGCAGATACACTAGCGGGGGGCCCACCTACGAGCAGTACTTC